This T cell receptor beta chain emerged from a study of cytomegalovirus exposure and HLA in healthy donors. Study-wide points: Altogether, some 160 TCR beta chains were recorded as cytomegalovirus-associated. Some V segments (TRBV6-2 and TRBV6-3 among them) were excluded as indistinguishable.

Comment on this clone: Its antigen is as yet unknown. Other DNA sequences in this sample translate to the same CDR3.

Researchers ran the PCR with 60 Vbeta and 13 Jbeta primers. TCRdb's table, derived via immunoSEQ multiplex PCR, lists solely in-frame clones and lacks some. The data hold some 150,000 clones, with about four fifths observed a single time. Germline V gene data show CDR1 as PRHDT and CDR2 as FYEKMQ (reference sequence). The CDR3 runs to 15 residues. J lost 8 bases, V lost 5 bases, and 10 bases had no gene match. These donors, healthy bone marrow donors, were studied. The clonotype originates from a woman under 30 in good health and CMV-seropositive. V gene TRBV13 combines with J gene TRBJ1-4, with 8 bases fitting TRBD1. The sequenced sample consisted of PBMCs. Here the CDR3 DNA reads TGTGCCAGCAGCCCTCCAGGACAGGGACAGGAAAAACTGTTTTTT. Translating gives CASSPPGQGQEKLFF.